Each of the 4 T cell receptor beta chains below was sequenced from the same sample in a study of T cells in Graves' hyperthyroidism and ophthalmopathy. What was amplified from RNA transcripts were TCR beta CDR3 regions. Using the HTBI primer set, a first-round RT-PCR was run on the TCR CDR3. TCRdb itself ran the multiplex PCR reads through MiXCR, one entry per CDR3 protein. This sample has approximately 560,000 distinct CDR3 sequences, with under 60% found just once. Sequenced sample: peripheral blood or thyroid tissue (not recorded which). These receptors all stem from a woman between 18 and 30 years old with Graves' hyperthyroidism.

At least ten counts were recorded for this clonotype. The J gene is TRBJ2-5, the V gene TRBV20-1; 7 bases match TRBD2. The CDR3 covers 14 residues. Trimming at V came to 5 bases and at J to 3 bases, leaving 9 bases not matched to a gene. Germline V gene data show CDR1 as DFQATT and CDR2 as SNEGSKA (reference sequence). The CDR3 DNA is TGCAGTGCTGGAAGGACTAGTGGGGAAGAGACCCAGTACTTC. Translated, it gives CSAGRTSGEETQYF.

The chain is built from TRBV12-3 or TRBV12-4 and TRBJ2-5; 8 bases agree with TRBD1. The CDR3 is 15 amino acids. The trim removed 6 bases at V and 3 bases at J, leaving 9 bases unmatched. The CDR3 loop is CASSQLADREETQYF. The CDR3 DNA follows: TGTGCCAGCAGCCAATTAGCGGACAGGGAAGAGACCCAGTACTTC.

The chain uses TRBV29-1 and TRBJ1-1, with TRBD1 matching 8 bases. CDR3 length: 11 residues. Trimming took 7 bases from V and 8 from J; bases not matched to a gene: 6. Germline values: CDR1 SQVTM, CDR2 ANQGSEA. CDR3 DNA sequence: TGCAGCGCTAGACAGGGGCGGGAAGCTTTCTTT. It encodes CSARQGREAFF.

The sample holds one count of this clonotype. The chain has TRBV15 and TRBJ2-5; no firm D call. Germline V lookup: CDR1 LNHNV, CDR2 YYDKDF (reference sequence). Trimming removed 0 bases at V and 5 bases at J, with 10 bases between. The CDR3 is made up of 14 amino acids. This CDR3 reads CATSRDRMVETQYF. CDR3 nucleotide sequence: TGTGCCACCAGCAGAGATCGTATGGTTGAGACCCAGTACTTC.